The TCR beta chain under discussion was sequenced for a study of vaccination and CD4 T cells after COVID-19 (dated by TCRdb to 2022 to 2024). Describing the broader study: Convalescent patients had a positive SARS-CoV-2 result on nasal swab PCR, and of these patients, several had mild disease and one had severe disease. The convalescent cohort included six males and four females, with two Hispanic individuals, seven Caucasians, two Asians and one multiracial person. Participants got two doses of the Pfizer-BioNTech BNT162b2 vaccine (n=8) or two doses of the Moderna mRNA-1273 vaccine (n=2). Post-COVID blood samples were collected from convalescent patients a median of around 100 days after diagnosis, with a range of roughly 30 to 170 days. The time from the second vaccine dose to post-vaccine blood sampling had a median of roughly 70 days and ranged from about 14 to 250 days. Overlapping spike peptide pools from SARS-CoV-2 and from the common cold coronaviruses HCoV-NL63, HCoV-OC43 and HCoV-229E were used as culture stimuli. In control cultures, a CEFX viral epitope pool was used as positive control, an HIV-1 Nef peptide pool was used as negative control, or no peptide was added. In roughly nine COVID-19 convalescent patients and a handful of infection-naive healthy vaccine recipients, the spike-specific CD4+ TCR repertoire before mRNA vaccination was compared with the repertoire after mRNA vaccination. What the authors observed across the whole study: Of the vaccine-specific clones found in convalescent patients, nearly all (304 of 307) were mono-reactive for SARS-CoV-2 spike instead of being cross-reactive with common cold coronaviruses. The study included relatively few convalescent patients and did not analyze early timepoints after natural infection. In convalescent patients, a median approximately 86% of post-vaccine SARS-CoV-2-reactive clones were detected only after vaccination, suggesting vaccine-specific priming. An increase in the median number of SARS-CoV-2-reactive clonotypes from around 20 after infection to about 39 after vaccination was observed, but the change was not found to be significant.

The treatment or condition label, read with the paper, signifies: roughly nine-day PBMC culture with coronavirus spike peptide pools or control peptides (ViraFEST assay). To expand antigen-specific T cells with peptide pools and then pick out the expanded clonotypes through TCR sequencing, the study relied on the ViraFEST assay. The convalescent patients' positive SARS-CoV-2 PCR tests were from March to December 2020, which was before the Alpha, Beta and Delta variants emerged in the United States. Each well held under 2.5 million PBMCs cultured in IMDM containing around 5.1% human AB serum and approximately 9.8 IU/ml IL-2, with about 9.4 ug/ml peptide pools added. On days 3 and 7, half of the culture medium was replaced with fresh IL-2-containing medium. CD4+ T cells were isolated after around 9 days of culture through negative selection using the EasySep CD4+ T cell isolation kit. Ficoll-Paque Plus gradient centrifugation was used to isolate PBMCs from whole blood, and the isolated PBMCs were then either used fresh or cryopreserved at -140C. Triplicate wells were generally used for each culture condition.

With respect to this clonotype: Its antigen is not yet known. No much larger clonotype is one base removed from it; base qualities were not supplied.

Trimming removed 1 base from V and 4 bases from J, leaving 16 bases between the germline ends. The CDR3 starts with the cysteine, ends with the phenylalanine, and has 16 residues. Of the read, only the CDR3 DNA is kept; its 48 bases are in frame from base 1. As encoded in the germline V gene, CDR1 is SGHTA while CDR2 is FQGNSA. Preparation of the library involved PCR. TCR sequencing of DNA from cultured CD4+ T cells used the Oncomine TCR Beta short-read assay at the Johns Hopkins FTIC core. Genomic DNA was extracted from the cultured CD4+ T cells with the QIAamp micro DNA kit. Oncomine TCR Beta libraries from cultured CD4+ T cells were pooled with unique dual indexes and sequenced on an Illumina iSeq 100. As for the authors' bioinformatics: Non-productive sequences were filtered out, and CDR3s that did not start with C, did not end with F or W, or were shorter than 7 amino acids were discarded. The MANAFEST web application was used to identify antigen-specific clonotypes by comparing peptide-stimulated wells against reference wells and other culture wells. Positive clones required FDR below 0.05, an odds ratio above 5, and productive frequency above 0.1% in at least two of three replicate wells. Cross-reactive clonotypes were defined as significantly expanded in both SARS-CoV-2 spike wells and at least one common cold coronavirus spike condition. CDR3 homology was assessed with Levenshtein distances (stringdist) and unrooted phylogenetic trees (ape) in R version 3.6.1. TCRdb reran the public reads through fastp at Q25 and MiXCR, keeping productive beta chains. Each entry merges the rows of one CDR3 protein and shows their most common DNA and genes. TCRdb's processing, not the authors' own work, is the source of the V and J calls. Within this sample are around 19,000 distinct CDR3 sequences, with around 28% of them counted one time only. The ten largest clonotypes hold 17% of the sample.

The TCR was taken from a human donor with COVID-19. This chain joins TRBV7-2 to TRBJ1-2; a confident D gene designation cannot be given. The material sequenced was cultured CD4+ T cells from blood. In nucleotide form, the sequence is TGTGCCAGCAGCTTAGGGGGAAGTCTAACTAGCTATGGCTACACCTTC. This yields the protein CASSLGGSLTSYGYTF.